This T cell receptor (beta chain) was identified during a study of CD8+ T cells in alopecia areata. The sequencing template was cDNA reverse transcribed from extracted RNA. Libraries were prepared by immunoSEQ multiplex PCR; TCRdb keeps only in-frame clonotypes and omits some of them. The top ten hold roughly 10% of the sample, which has about 170,000 clones, about 72% seen once. V lost 3 bases, J lost 5 bases, and 11 bases lay in between. Germline loops: CDR1 SNHLY, CDR2 FYNNEI. The CDR3 length is 14 residues. The TCR originated in a human donor with alopecia areata. The specimen comprised CD8+ T cells sorted from blood, sampled at week 0. The V call is TRBV2, the J call TRBJ1-5; perhaps TRBD1 as D (5 bases). The CDR3 loop is CASSDPGTYQPQHF. The CDR3 DNA reads as TGTGCCAGCAGTGACCCCGGGACGTATCAGCCCCAGCATTTT.